This entry features one TCR beta chain sequence. Unmatched junction bases numbered 6, after V lost 4 bases and J lost 8 bases. The CDR3 consists of 14 residues. Germline V gives CDR1 SQVTM, CDR2 ANQGSEA. Sequenced by immunoSEQ multiplex PCR; TCRdb stores in-frame clones only, minus some. The sample contains roughly 300,000 clones, roughly 90% of which appear only once. These data are taken from a study of blood T cell repertoires in COVID-19. The sequencing input was peripheral blood. The genes are TRBV29-1 and TRBJ2-1; 12 nucleotides line up with TRBD1. This TCR was sampled from a woman aged 30 to 39 with COVID-19, enrolled during active disease. CDR3: CSVGGGQGADEQFF. The CDR3 DNA follows: TGCAGCGTTGGAGGGGGACAGGGGGCGGATGAGCAGTTCTTC.